The clone carrying this T cell receptor beta chain was observed at least ten times. This sample was included in a study of T cells in Graves' hyperthyroidism and ophthalmopathy. The investigators amplified TCR beta CDR3 regions from RNA transcripts. First-round RT-PCR of the TCR CDR3 relied on the HTBI primer set. TCRdb re-analysed the multiplex PCR reads in MiXCR, keeping a single row per CDR3 protein. There are 530,000 or so distinct CDR3 sequences in the sample; under 60% occur only once, and around 7.7% lies in the top ten. This CDR3 is 15 amino acids long. The germline CDR1 and CDR2 sequences are LGHDT and YNNKEL (reference sequence). V was cut by 2 bases and J by 5 bases, with 15 bases left in between.

V usage is TRBV3-1 and J usage is TRBJ2-5; D is ambiguous. What was sequenced was peripheral blood or thyroid tissue (not recorded which). This receptor was obtained from a woman between 18 and 29 years old with Graves' hyperthyroidism. CDR3 protein: CASSQPARSWETQYF. The CDR3 nucleotides are TGTGCCAGCAGCCAACCGGCCAGGTCTTGGGAGACCCAGTACTTC.